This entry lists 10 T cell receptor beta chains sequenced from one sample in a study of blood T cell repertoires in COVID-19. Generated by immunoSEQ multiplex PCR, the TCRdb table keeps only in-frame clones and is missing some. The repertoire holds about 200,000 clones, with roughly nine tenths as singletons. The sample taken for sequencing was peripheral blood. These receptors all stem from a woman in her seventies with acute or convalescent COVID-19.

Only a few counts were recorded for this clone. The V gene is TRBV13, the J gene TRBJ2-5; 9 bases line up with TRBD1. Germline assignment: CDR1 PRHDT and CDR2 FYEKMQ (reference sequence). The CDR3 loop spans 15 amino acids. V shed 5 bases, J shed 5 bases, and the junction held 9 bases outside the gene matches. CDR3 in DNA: TGTGCCAGCAGCGCCTCGGGACAGGGAAGGGAGACCCAGTACTTC. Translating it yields CASSASGQGRETQYF.

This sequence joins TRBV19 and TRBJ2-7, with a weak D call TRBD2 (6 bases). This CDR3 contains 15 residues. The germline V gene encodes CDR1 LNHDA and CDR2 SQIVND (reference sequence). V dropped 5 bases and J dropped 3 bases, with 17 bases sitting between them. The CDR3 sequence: CASSPSGRGVYEQYF. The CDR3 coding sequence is TGTGCCAGTAGTCCCTCGGGGCGGGGAGTCTACGAGCAGTACTTC.

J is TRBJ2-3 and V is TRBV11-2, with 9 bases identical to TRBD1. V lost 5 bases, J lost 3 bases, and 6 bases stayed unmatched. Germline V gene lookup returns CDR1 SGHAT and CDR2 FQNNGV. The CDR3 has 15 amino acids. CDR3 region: CASSMTGGGTDTQYF. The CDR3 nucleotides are TGTGCCAGCAGCATGACAGGGGGAGGGACAGATACGCAGTATTTT.

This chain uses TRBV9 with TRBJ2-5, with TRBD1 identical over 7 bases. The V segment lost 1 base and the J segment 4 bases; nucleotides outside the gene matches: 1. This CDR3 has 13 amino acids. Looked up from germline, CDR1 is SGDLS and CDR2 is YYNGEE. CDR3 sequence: CASSVRGRETQYF. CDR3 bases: TGTGCCAGCAGCGTAAGGGGGCGAGAGACCCAGTACTTC.

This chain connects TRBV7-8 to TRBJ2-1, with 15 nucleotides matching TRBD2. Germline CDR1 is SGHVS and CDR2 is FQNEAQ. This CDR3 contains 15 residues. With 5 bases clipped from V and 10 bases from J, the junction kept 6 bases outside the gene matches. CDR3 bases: TGTGCCAGCAGCCTAGGACTAGCGGGGGGGCAGGAGCAGTTCTTC. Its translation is CASSLGLAGGQEQFF.

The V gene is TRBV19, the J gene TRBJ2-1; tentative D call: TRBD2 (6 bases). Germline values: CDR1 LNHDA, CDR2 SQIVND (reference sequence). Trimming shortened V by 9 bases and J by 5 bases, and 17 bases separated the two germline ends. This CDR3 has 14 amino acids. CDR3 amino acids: CASSGGSWNNEQFF. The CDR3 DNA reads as TGTGCCAGCAGCGGAGGGTCCTGGAACAATGAGCAGTTCTTC.

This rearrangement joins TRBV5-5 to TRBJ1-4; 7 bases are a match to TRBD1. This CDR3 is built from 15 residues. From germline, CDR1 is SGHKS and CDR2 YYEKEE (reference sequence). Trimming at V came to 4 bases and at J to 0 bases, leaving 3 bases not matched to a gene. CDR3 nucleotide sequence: TGTGCCAGCAGCGGTGGGACAGCAACTAATGAAAAACTGTTTTTT. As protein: CASSGGTATNEKLFF.

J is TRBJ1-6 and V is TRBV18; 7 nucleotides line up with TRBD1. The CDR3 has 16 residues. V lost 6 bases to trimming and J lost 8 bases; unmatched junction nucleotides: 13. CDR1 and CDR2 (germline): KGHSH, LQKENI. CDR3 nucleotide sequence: TGTGCCAGCTCCCTAAACAGGGGCCTACAGGATTCACCCCTCCACTTT. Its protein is CASSLNRGLQDSPLHF.

The CDR3 is CASSEGLAGTGELFF. The CDR3 DNA reads TGTGCCAGCAGTGAAGGTCTAGCGGGAACCGGGGAGCTGTTTTTT. The V call is TRBV2, the J call TRBJ2-2; TRBD2 agrees at 9 bases. CDR3 size: 15 residues. V was clipped by 1 base and J by 5 bases; unmatched bases: 2. The V gene's germline CDR1 is SNHLY and CDR2 FYNNEI.

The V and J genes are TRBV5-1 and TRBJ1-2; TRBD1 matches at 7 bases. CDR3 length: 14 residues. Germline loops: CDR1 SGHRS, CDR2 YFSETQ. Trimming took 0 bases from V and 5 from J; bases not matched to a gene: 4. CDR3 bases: TGCGCCAGCAGCTTGGCCGGGACAGATTATGGCTACACCTTC. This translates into CASSLAGTDYGYTF. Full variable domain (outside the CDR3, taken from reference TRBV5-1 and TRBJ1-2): KAGVTQTPRYLIKTRGQQVTLSCSPISGHRSVSWYQQTPGQGLQFLFEYFSETQRNKGNFPGRFSGRQFSNSRSEMNVSTLELGDSALYLCASSLAGTDYGYTFGSGTRLTVV.